Here is one T cell receptor (beta chain) with its context. What antigen it recognizes has not been identified. Receptor libraries were prepared by the immunoSEQ multiplex PCR assay. A mixture of 60 forward primers for TCR Vbeta segments and 13 reverse primers for TCR Jbeta segments was used in the multiplex PCR. The CDR3 region of rearranged TCR beta genes was amplified from genomic DNA with a multiplex PCR assay. The amplified TCR beta libraries were sequenced on the Illumina HiSeq System as 87-base-pair reads. The authors processed their data as follows. A later analysis counted 65 million to 90 million unique TCR beta chains across the 600 to 850 repertoires, and about 10 million of these chains were shared by at least two donors. To remove PCR and sequencing errors, raw reads were error-corrected and collapsed into unique sequences using a nearest-neighbor algorithm that merged closely related sequences. Alignment of CDR3 sequences to IMGT reference sequences was used to assign V, D and J gene segments. Each retained sequence needed at least a six-nucleotide match to both a V gene segment and a J gene segment. A rearrangement was called productive if the CDR3 had no stop codons and remained in frame with V and J, and every other rearrangement was called non-productive. Following IMGT convention, CDR3 was defined as the stretch from the second conserved V-encoded cysteine to the conserved J-encoded phenylalanine. Sequences without an unambiguous match to a single V gene segment were excluded from the earlier analysis of several hundred of the donors. An earlier analysis of a few hundred of the donors called V segments functional above 56.7% productive rearrangements and segregating when the between-donor standard deviation exceeded 5%. A statistical classification framework was built to diagnose cytomegalovirus status from the catalog of TCR beta chain sequences. In a later analysis, TCR nucleotide sequences were compared against IMGT/GENE-DB human TR gene sequences so that V and J genes could be assigned. The TCRdist pipeline was used in a later analysis to assign CDR3 sequences and most-parsimonious VDJ recombination scenarios. A later analysis defined each TCR beta chain by its CDR3 amino acid sequence plus V-gene family, and excluded reads lacking a unique V-gene family. In a later analysis, fewer than 600 highly shared, low-generation-probability nucleotide sequences were removed to address suspected cross-contamination and a sequencing artifact. For each public chain, a later analysis derived a clonal expansion index from normalized ranks of inferred template counts within each repertoire. A later analysis computed generation probabilities with a VDJ recombination model fitted to out-of-frame rearrangements, and checked the results against IGoR. A later analysis scored TCR-TCR, TCR-HLA and TCR-CMV co-occurrence with hypergeometric tests, applying a repertoire-size bias correction to TCR pairs. To estimate false discovery rates, a later analysis permuted the HLA or CMV assignments 20 times. A later analysis grouped co-occurring TCRs with DBSCAN, adding TCRdist sequence similarity when clustering within HLA-allele-positive subsets. For co-occurrence clustering, repertoires with fewer than 30,000 or more than 120,000 public chains were excluded, along with about five repertoires with anomalous nucleotide sharing. TCRdb limited this immuneACCESS table to in-frame rearrangements with V and J called. A share of clones is missing; checked studies link under half to unresolved V genes, and the rest is unexplained. V and J calls and clone size follow that table, whereas D and trimming were derived from the DNA. For this sample, the table gives around 130,000 clones. Just under 2% of the sample is held by the ten biggest clonotypes.

In total, more than 500 healthy bone marrow donors made up the cohort. Cohort members were all nominally healthy when sampled, although unrecorded immune exposures were likely present. The donor tested CMV seronegative and was one of the 352 seronegative cohort members. Every donor gave a peripheral blood sample, and the peripheral blood mononuclear cells from that sample were used for TCR beta sequencing. The Qiagen DNeasy Blood Extraction Kit was used to extract genomic DNA from the blood cell samples. The sample belongs to a study of cytomegalovirus exposure and HLA in healthy donors (dated by TCRdb to about 2017). A note on the overall study: An earlier analysis of 587 of the donors reported roughly 300 Gb of sequence data and 90 million to 120 million unique TCR beta sequences obtained from about 180 million T cells. Roughly 300 gigabases of sequencing data and approximately 93 million unique TCR sequences were included in an early release covering about 700 HLA-typed donors. The genetic ancestry cluster associated with self-reported Caucasian donors included about four fifths of the roughly 360 genotyped donors. The aim of the study was to test whether cataloging public T cell receptors could identify signatures of past pathogen exposure. The study used immunosequencing to profile the T cell repertoires of under 700 subjects and linked those repertoires to cytomegalovirus serostatus. Besides the first cohort of roughly 660 subjects, a separate validation cohort made up of roughly 130 different subjects was used. The study combined high-throughput TCR immunosequencing, statistical association of individual TCRs with disease status, and machine learning to predict cytomegalovirus infection status. A later analysis re-analyzed previously published TCR beta repertoires from several hundred donors and added high-resolution HLA genotyping to study TCR occurrence patterns. The later analysis used no new phenotypic data to find candidate immune exposures, relying instead on TCR beta sequences and their occurrence across donors. In an earlier analysis of 500 to 650 of the donors, high-throughput TCR beta sequencing was used to judge whether each TCR beta V gene segment behaved as functional or pseudogenic. Donor age, sex, ethnicity and CMV serostatus were compiled together with the repertoire data. A later genetic analysis used genome-wide SNP genotypes for about three fifths of the 666 donors, treating that subset as a discovery cohort. All discovery cohort repertoires had been generated on a single sequencing platform. Class I and class II HLA loci were covered by the typing at four-digit resolution. Typing coverage differed by locus: A, B, C, DRB1 and DQB1 were typed in about 620-630 donors, DQA1 in 522, DPA1 in some 610, and DPB1 in roughly 470. A few DR-DQ haplotypes were handled as single units for association and clustering because linkage in the cohort was strong. On average, over 200,000 unique TCR beta nucleotide sequences were sequenced per donor among 398 genotyped donors of the cohort, with 15% to 20% of those sequences being non-productive. On the study overall, not on this receptor specifically: Correlated functional status among segregating V segments might reflect linkage disequilibrium, but an unknown experimental factor could not be ruled out. The classifier was reported to diagnose cytomegalovirus status with high specificity and sensitivity in both the original and validation cohorts. Immune exposure information for the cohort was limited to CMV serostatus. A later genetic analysis reported fewer N-insertions in productive TCRs among donors in an Asian-associated ancestry cluster than the roughly 720-donor mean. Strong co-occurrence of HLA alleles, especially DR and DQ, made assigning TCR associations to individual alleles difficult. The presence/absence analyses assumed that sequencing depth was roughly uniform across donors, and that assumption may not be true. A later analysis associated 16,951 TCR beta sequences with specific HLA alleles at a false discovery rate of 0.05. An association between a missense DCLRE1C variant and V-gene and J-gene trimming of TCR beta chains was found in a later genetic analysis and replicated in an independent cohort. Over 15 rarely observed V segments, including chromosome 9 orphons, were excluded from the earlier analysis of approximately 600 of the donors because counts were too low. Most TCR sequences were seen in very few donors, while some public TCRs were found in many individuals. In a later analysis, HLA-associated TCR beta chains were found to be more clonally expanded and to have lower generation probabilities than equally common non-associated chains. Several of the top co-occurrence clusters appeared to be linked to parvovirus B19, influenza, CMV and Epstein-Barr virus, according to a later analysis. The 87-base-pair reads could not distinguish some IMGT-functional V segments, including TRBV6-2 and TRBV6-3, so those segments were excluded. A group of highly shared sequence variants was considered likely to be a technical artifact of the sequencing pipeline. In vitro tests confirmed that a few of the cytomegalovirus-associated TCR beta chains recognize cytomegalovirus antigens. An earlier analysis of around 540 of the donors showed that most TCR beta V segments appeared in productive rearrangements either about 90% or about 30% of the time, which broadly matched IMGT annotations. Because some donors lacked HLA typing at each locus, the association tests relied only on the typed subset. In this cohort, only TCR beta chains were sequenced, and detectable features were limited by the absence of alpha or paired-chain data. Most CMV-associated TCR beta chains appeared to be HLA-restricted in a later analysis, and the HLA associations seemed to be driven largely by CMV exposure. According to the authors, the approach could potentially be generalized to other disease states and immunological phenotypes. A further reported finding was that TCR beta sequences accurately predicted the HLA-A and HLA-B alleles for most subjects in the first cohort. A total of 150 to 200 TCR beta chains were listed by the study as associated with cytomegalovirus. According to a later analysis, TCR association rates differed among HLA loci, with DRB1 alleles showing the most associated TCRs and HLA-C alleles showing the fewest.

Taken from the germline V gene, the CDR1 and CDR2 loops are SGHRS and YFSETQ. V loses 1 base of germline sequence and J loses 8 bases, and the interval between the two ends is 15 bases. The CDR3 goes from the cysteine to the phenylalanine over 15 residues. Just CDR3 DNA is preserved here, 45 bases in frame from base 1. Sequences were obtained from PBMCs. The TCR was taken from a woman between 55 and 75 years old in good health and CMV-seronegative. The sequence links TRBV5-1 to TRBJ1-4; TRBD1 might be the D gene, on 5 matching bases. The DNA sequence is given as TGCGCCAGCAGCTTGTTTGGGGGGGATAGCGAAAAACTGTTTTTT. It codes for CASSLFGGDSEKLFF.